This T cell receptor beta chain was sequenced in a study of CD8+ T cells in alopecia areata. On the study more broadly: Treated patients received oral tofacitinib, 5 to 10 mg twice daily.

As the sequencing template, cDNA was produced by extracting RNA and reverse transcribing it. The repertoire was sequenced with immunoSEQ multiplex PCR; TCRdb's copy has only in-frame clones and lacks some. The sample comprises 100,000 to 150,000 clones, 45% to 50% of which are singletons, and about 17% rests with the top ten. V shed 6 bases and J shed 7 bases, with 19 bases lying between them. In germline, CDR1 is SNHLY, CDR2 FYNNEI. The CDR3 has 15 residues. For this clone: Its antigen is unidentified.

Study-wide points: Tissue-resident alphabeta T cells belonging to normal skin likewise get sequenced within scalp specimens.

Researchers gathered lesional scalp punch biopsies and peripheral blood from patients with alopecia areata. V and J are TRBV2 and TRBJ1-5; weak D call: TRBD1 (5 bases). The material was CD8+ T cells sorted from blood, obtained at week 0. The clonotype was recovered from a human donor with alopecia areata. The CDR3 reads CASSVWNTGGQPQHF. In DNA form, the CDR3 reads TGTGCCAGCAGCGTATGGAATACGGGGGGACAGCCCCAGCATTTT.